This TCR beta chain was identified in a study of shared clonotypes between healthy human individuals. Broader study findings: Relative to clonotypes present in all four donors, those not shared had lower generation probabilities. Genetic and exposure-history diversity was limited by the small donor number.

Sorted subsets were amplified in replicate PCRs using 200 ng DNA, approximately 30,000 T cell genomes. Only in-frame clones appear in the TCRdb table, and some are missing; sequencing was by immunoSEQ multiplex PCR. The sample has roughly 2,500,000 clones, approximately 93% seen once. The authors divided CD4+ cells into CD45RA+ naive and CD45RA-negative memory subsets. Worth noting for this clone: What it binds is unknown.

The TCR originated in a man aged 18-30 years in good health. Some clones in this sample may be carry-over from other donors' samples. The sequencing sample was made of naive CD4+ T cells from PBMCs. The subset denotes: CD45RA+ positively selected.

The CDR3 protein is CASSQRTSGGEQYF. CDR3 nucleotides: TGTGCCAGCAGCCAACGGACTAGCGGTGGCGAGCAGTACTTC. V and J are TRBV14 and TRBJ2-7; 10 positions match TRBD2. Losses at the gene ends were 2 bases for V and 6 bases for J; bases not matched to a gene: 4. The length of the CDR3 is 14 residues. Germline values: CDR1 SGHDN, CDR2 FVKESK.